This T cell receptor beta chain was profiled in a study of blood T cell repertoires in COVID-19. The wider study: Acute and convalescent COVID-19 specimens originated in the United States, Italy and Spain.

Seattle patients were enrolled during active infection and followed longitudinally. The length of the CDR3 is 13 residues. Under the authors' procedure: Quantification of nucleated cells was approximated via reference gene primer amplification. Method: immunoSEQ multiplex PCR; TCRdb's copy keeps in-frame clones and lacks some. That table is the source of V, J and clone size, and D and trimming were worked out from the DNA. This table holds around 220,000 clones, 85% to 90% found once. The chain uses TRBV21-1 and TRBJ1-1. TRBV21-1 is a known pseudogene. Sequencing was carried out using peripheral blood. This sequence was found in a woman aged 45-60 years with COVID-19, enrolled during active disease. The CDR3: CASPREPNTEAFF. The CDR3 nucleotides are TGTGCCAGCCCGCGGGAACCGAACACTGAAGCTTTCTTT.